The entry below gives a single T cell receptor (beta chain) sequence along with its context. Generated by immunoSEQ multiplex PCR, the TCRdb table keeps only in-frame clones and is missing some. The profile shows 65,000 to 90,000 clones, more than 90% of them singletons. This sample was included in a study of T cell changes during pregnancy in multiple sclerosis. This clonotype was obtained from a female donor with multiple sclerosis, enrolled in a pregnancy study. The sample consisted of peripheral blood, taken in the second trimester of pregnancy.

For the CDR3, the DNA is TGTGCCAGCAGTTACTCTGGAGCCGGGGAAAAACTGTTTTTT. Amino acids: CASSYSGAGEKLFF. This chain uses TRBV6-5 with TRBJ1-4; no definite D call. Trimming removed 0 bases at V and 8 bases at J, with 10 bases between. The CDR3 is 14 residues long. Germline V gene sequence: CDR1 MNHEY, CDR2 SVGAGI.